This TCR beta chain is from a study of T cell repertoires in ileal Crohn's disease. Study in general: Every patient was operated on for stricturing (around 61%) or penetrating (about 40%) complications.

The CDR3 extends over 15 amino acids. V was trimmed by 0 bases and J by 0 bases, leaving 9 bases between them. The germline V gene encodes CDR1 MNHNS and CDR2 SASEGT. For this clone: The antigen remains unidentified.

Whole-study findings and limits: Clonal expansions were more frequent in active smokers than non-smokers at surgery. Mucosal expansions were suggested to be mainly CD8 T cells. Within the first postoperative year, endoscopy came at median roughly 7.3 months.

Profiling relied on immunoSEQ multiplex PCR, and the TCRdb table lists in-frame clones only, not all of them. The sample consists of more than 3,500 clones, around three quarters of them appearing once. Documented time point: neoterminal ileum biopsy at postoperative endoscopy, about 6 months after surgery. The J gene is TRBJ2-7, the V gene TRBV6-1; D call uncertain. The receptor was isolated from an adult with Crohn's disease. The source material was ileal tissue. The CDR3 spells CASSEAAASSYEQYF. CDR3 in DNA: TGTGCCAGCAGTGAAGCGGCAGCGAGCTCCTACGAGCAGTACTTC.